This T cell receptor (beta chain) was documented in a study of blood T cells in healthy people across ages. General study points: Percentage of naive T cells showed a strong correlation with TCR beta diversity.

The V gene lost 3 bases and the J gene lost 0 bases, with 15 bases spanning the gap. The CDR3 has 17 amino acids. CDR1 is SGDLS and CDR2 is YYNGEE in the germline V gene. In regard to this clonotype: Its antigen is currently unknown.

A second PCR of 7 to 11 cycles used a sample-barcoded 5' primer and a J-beta primer mix. In TCRdb, the 5' RACE reads were re-called with MiXCR into one record per CDR3 protein. The table shows roughly 800,000 distinct CDR3 sequences, with about 53% occurring only once. The receptor's source is a man older than 75 in good health. Material for sequencing was blood. J is TRBJ2-2 and V is TRBV9; D unresolved. CDR3 residues: CASSARPDGSNTGELFF. CDR3 nucleotide sequence: TGTGCCAGCAGCGCCCGTCCAGACGGATCGAACACCGGGGAGCTGTTTTTT.